The clone carrying this T cell receptor (beta chain) has just a few counts. From the RT-PCR reads, TCRdb called clonotypes with MiXCR, one entry per CDR3 protein. The sample contains about 680,000 distinct CDR3 sequences, 14% of which appear only once. Germline V lookup: CDR1 SGHTA, CDR2 FQGTGA. V was clipped by 0 bases and J by 0 bases; unmatched bases: 11. The CDR3 totals 20 residues. The sequence was obtained from a female donor in good health, serving as a healthy control. The chain links TRBV7-3 to TRBJ2-1, with 10 bases fitting TRBD2. The material sequenced was memory CD4+ T cells from blood. The CDR3 DNA sequence: TGTGCCAGCAGCTTAACGAAGGGGGAGCGGGGGGGACACTCCTACAATGAGCAGTTCTTC. Protein sequence: CASSLTKGERGGHSYNEQFF. Full variable domain (missing parts from reference TRBV7-3 and TRBJ2-1): GAGVSQTPSNKVTEKGKYVELRCDPISGHTALYWYRQSLGQGPEFLIYFQGTGAADDSGLPNDRFFAVRPEGSVSTLKIQRTERGDSAVYLCASSLTKGERGGHSYNEQFFGPGTRLTVL.